Listed below are T cell receptor beta chains from one sample, sequenced in a study of blood T cell repertoires in COVID-19. The protocol was immunoSEQ multiplex PCR, while the TCRdb copy is restricted to in-frame clones and leaves out a portion. The sample lists around 50,000 clones, 90% occurring once. The sample was peripheral blood. These receptors were taken from a human donor in a cohort sampled during active COVID-19. CDR3s include the opening cysteine and the closing phenylalanine or tryptophan. D genes are given only for firm matches.

TRBV7-9	TRBJ2-4	.	CASRGSLSKNIQYF	TGTGCCAGCAGAGGTAGCTTAAGCAAAAACATTCAGTACTTC
TRBV5-1	TRBJ1-3	TRBD1	CASSPGTVSGNTIYF	TGCGCCAGCAGCCCCGGGACAGTCTCTGGAAACACCATATATTTT
TRBV27	TRBJ2-1	TRBD2	CASGEREVPMFEQFF	TGTGCCAGCGGGGAGCGGGAGGTTCCGATGTTTGAGCAGTTCTTC
TRBV5-4	TRBJ2-7	TRBD2	CASSRESGGWGEQYF	TGTGCCAGCAGCCGAGAATCGGGAGGATGGGGCGAGCAGTACTTC
TRBV19	TRBJ2-1	TRBD2	CASSIRRTSGRKYNEQFF	TGTGCCAGTAGTATTAGACGGACTAGCGGGAGAAAATACAATGAGCAGTTCTTC
TRBV19	TRBJ1-5	.	CASTETGILNQPQHF	TGTGCCAGTACCGAGACAGGAATACTCAATCAGCCCCAGCATTTT
TRBV5-6	TRBJ2-1	TRBD2	CASSLWWEGGGQFF	TGTGCCAGCAGCTTGTGGTGGGAGGGAGGAGGGCAGTTCTTC
TRBV7-9	TRBJ2-7	.	CASTPPAGYEQYF	TGTGCCAGCACCCCGCCTGCGGGCTACGAGCAGTACTTC
TRBV5-1	TRBJ2-3	TRBD2	CASSEGTSASTDTQYF	TGCGCCAGCAGCGAAGGGACTAGCGCTAGCACAGATACGCAGTATTTT
TRBV6-5	TRBJ1-5	.	CASSTDIGNQPQHF	TGTGCCAGCAGTACCGACATCGGCAATCAGCCCCAGCATTTT